This entry describes one T cell receptor (beta chain). Original processing notes: Researchers report that nucleated cell counts were estimated from reference gene primer amplification. Generated by immunoSEQ multiplex PCR, the TCRdb table keeps only in-frame clones and is missing some. Clone size and the V and J calls come from that table; the DNA yielded D and trimming. The sample consists of 200,000 to 300,000 clones, about 86% of them appearing once. The sample belongs to a study of blood T cell repertoires in COVID-19. On the study more broadly: Samples of COVID-19 (acute and convalescent) were obtained from the United States, Italy and Spain. Nucleic acid was either cDNA or gDNA, and it came from T cells, B-cell-depleted T cells, or PBMCs.

V was cut by 4 bases and J by 0 bases, with 10 bases left in between. This CDR3 has 15 residues. Germline V lookup: CDR1 SGHNT, CDR2 YYREEE (reference sequence). The sample comprised peripheral blood. The sequence was obtained from a woman aged 80 or older with acute or convalescent COVID-19. The J gene is TRBJ1-4, the V gene TRBV5-4; D not resolved. The CDR3 loop reads CASSLNRATNEKLFF. CDR3 in DNA: TGTGCCAGCAGCCTGAACAGAGCAACTAATGAAAAACTGTTTTTT.